This T cell receptor beta chain was obtained from a study of blood T cell repertoires in COVID-19. Overall study: Acute-phase and convalescent COVID-19 samples originated in the United States, Italy and Spain. T cells, B-cell-depleted T cells, or PBMCs supplied cDNA or gDNA.

As originally analysed: From reference gene primer amplification, estimates of nucleated cell counts were derived. Sequenced by immunoSEQ multiplex PCR; TCRdb stores in-frame clones only, minus some. V and J calls and clone size are copied from that table; D and trimming were computed from the DNA. The table shows about 90,000 clones, with approximately 89% occurring only once. V dropped 2 bases and J dropped 1 base, with 9 bases sitting between them. This CDR3 is built from 15 residues. Germline V gene sequence: CDR1 MNHNS, CDR2 SASEGT. The sequenced sample was peripheral blood. The rearrangement uses TRBV6-1 and TRBJ1-5; D call uncertain. This sequence was found in a human donor with active COVID-19. The donor label of this sample is uncertain. CDR3 DNA sequence: TGTGCCAGCAGTGAATGGAGGCCAAGCAATCAGCCCCAGCATTTT. This sequence encodes CASSEWRPSNQPQHF.